A single sample is the source of the 4 T cell receptor beta chains below, sequenced in a study of blood T cell repertoires in COVID-19. Sequencing was performed with immunoSEQ multiplex PCR; in TCRdb, only in-frame clones are kept and a portion is missing. The sample consists of around 390,000 clones, 87% of them appearing once. Sequenced input: PBMCs or T cells enriched from blood (not recorded which). These receptors were collected from a woman in her 50s who had recovered from COVID-19.

V and J are TRBV28 and TRBJ1-6; no reliable D call. The CDR3 extends over 19 amino acids. V was pared by 5 bases and J by 0 bases, with 20 bases between. From germline, CDR1 is MDHEN and CDR2 SYDVKM. Here the CDR3 reads CASSPPRLAPYSYNSPLHF. CDR3 DNA: TGTGCCAGCAGTCCGCCGAGGTTAGCACCATACTCCTATAATTCACCCCTCCACTTT.

The chain links TRBV7-8 to TRBJ2-5; 8 nucleotides line up with TRBD2. The V gene end was trimmed by 5 bases and the J gene end by 7 bases; junction bases not matched to a gene: 12. The length of the CDR3 is 15 residues. Germline lookup yields CDR1 SGHVS and CDR2 FQNEAQ. CDR3 loop: CASSNGGGGQRTQYF. The DNA for the CDR3 is TGTGCCAGCAGCAATGGGGGCGGGGGGCAGAGGACCCAGTACTTC.

The CDR3 loop is CASSESSTDTQYF. The CDR3 DNA sequence: TGTGCCAGCAGTGAGAGTAGCACAGATACGCAGTATTTT. The chain has TRBV2 and TRBJ2-3, with unresolved D. Germline assignment: CDR1 SNHLY and CDR2 FYNNEI. The length of the CDR3 is 13 residues. V was trimmed by 3 bases and J by 0 bases, leaving 4 bases between them.

V usage is TRBV6-5 and J usage is TRBJ2-1; 7 nucleotides match TRBD2. The CDR3 runs 14 residues. V was clipped by 8 bases and J by 10 bases; unmatched bases: 14. CDR1 is MNHEY, CDR2 SVGAGI, per germline. For the CDR3, the DNA is TGTGCCAGCCGCGGGACTACGGATCTGGGAGAGCAGTTCTTC. Its translation is CASRGTTDLGEQFF.